The entry that follows covers one T cell receptor beta chain sequence. This entry is derived from a study of blood T cell repertoires in COVID-19. Study at large: From the United States, Italy and Spain came samples of acute and convalescent COVID-19. T cells, B-cell-depleted T cells, or PBMCs provided the cDNA or gDNA that served as material.

V was trimmed by 5 bases and J by 2 bases, leaving 7 bases between them. In germline, CDR1 is MDHEN, CDR2 SYDVKM. The CDR3 length is 12 residues. In the original analysis: Amplification from reference gene primers served as the basis for estimated nucleated cell counts. Assay used: immunoSEQ multiplex PCR; TCRdb lists only in-frame clones, some missing. V, J and clone size reflect that table, while D and trimming were determined from the DNA. Among approximately 10,000 clones listed, approximately 83% were seen once. Specimen: peripheral blood. This receptor was identified in a human donor in a cohort sampled during active COVID-19. The rearrangement joins TRBV28 to TRBJ2-7; D uncertain. The DNA of the CDR3 is TGTGCCAGCAGTCTCGTTCCCTACGAGCAGTACTTC. Protein sequence: CASSLVPYEQYF. Based on the CDR3 plus reference TRBV28 and TRBJ2-7, the full variable domain is DVKVTQSSRYLVKRTGEKVFLECVQDMDHENMFWYRQDPGLGLRLIYFSYDVKMKEKGDIPEGYSVSREKKERFSLILESASTNQTSMYLCASSLVPYEQYFGPGTRLTVT.